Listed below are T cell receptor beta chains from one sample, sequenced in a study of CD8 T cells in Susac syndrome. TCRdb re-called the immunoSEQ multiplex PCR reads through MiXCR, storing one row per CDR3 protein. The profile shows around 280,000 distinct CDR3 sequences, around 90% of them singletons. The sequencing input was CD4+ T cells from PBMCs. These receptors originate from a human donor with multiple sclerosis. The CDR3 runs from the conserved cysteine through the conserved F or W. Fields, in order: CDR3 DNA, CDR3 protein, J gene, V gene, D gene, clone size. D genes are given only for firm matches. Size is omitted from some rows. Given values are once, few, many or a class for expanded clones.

DNA: TGTGCCAGCAGCTTAGCAGGGTTGCATGGGGCCCCTCCCACCTTC
CDR3: CASSLAGLHGAPPTF
J: TRBJ1-2
V: TRBV11-1
D: -
size: few

DNA: TGTGCCTGCGCGGAACTAGCGGAAAACATTCAGTACTTC
CDR3: CACAELAENIQYF
J: TRBJ2-4
V: TRBV10-3
D: TRBD2
size: -

DNA: TGTGCCAGCAGCCCAGGGACAGAGTATACTAATGAAAAACTGTTTTTT
CDR3: CASSPGTEYTNEKLFF
J: TRBJ1-4
V: TRBV7-9
D: TRBD1
size: -

DNA: TGTGCCAGCTCACCACCGACATTAGCGGGGGGCTCCTACAATGAGCAGTTCTTC
CDR3: CASSPPTLAGGSYNEQFF
J: TRBJ2-1
V: TRBV18
D: TRBD2
size: -

DNA: TGTGCCAGCAGCCGAGCCGAGCTCGATGGCTACACCTTC
CDR3: CASSRAELDGYTF
J: TRBJ1-2
V: TRBV3-1
D: -
size: -

DNA: TGTGCCAGCTCAACCGACAGGGGTCAAAGCACAGATACGCAGTATTTT
CDR3: CASSTDRGQSTDTQYF
J: TRBJ2-3
V: TRBV18
D: TRBD1
size: -

DNA: TGTGCCAGCAGCTTAGGGGGCTACACCTTC
CDR3: CASSLGGYTF
J: TRBJ1-2
V: TRBV7-9
D: -
size: once

DNA: TGTGCCAGCAAGAAAGACCCAGGGATTGGGACTGAAGCTTTCTTT
CDR3: CASKKDPGIGTEAFF
J: TRBJ1-1
V: TRBV11-1
D: -
size: -

DNA: TGTGCCAGCAGCTCGCTCCTGGGGGAGACCCAGTACTTC
CDR3: CASSSLLGETQYF
J: TRBJ2-5
V: TRBV7-8
D: -
size: -

DNA: TGCGCCAGCAGCTTCGGGACTAGCGGAAGCCAGTACTTC
CDR3: CASSFGTSGSQYF
J: TRBJ2-5
V: TRBV5-1
D: TRBD2
size: -

DNA: TGTGCCAGCAGCCCTTTTCTTGCGGGGACAGGCTCCTACGAGCAGTACTTC
CDR3: CASSPFLAGTGSYEQYF
J: TRBJ2-7
V: TRBV5-6
D: TRBD1
size: -

DNA: TGCGCCAGCAGCTATTATGACAGCATGAACACTGAAGCTTTCTTT
CDR3: CASSYYDSMNTEAFF
J: TRBJ1-1
V: TRBV5-1
D: -
size: -

DNA: TGTGCCAGCCTTGACAGGACAGATACGCAGTATTTT
CDR3: CASLDRTDTQYF
J: TRBJ2-3
V: TRBV6-2/TRBV6-3
D: -
size: -

DNA: TGTGCCACCTCTCGGGACATCCTAAGCGAGCAGTACTTC
CDR3: CATSRDILSEQYF
J: TRBJ2-7
V: TRBV24-1
D: -
size: -

DNA: TGCAGCGTTGAACTTTCCGGCGCCGGGGAGCTATTTTTT
CDR3: CSVELSGAGELFF
J: TRBJ2-2
V: TRBV29-1
D: -
size: -

DNA: TGTGCCAGCAGCTTAGACAGGGGCAGCCGGCCCCAGCATTTT
CDR3: CASSLDRGSRPQHF
J: TRBJ1-5
V: TRBV7-9
D: TRBD1
size: -

DNA: TGCGCCAGCAGCCTACAGGGGGCGCGGAATGAGCAGTTCTTC
CDR3: CASSLQGARNEQFF
J: TRBJ2-1
V: TRBV5-1
D: TRBD1
size: -

DNA: TGTGCCAGCACCGCGGGACAGGGGATGGGAGAGACCCAGTACTTC
CDR3: CASTAGQGMGETQYF
J: TRBJ2-5
V: TRBV11-1
D: TRBD1
size: -

DNA: TGTGCCAGTAGTATCGGTGGGAACACTGAAGCTTTCTTT
CDR3: CASSIGGNTEAFF
J: TRBJ1-1
V: TRBV19
D: -
size: -

DNA: TGTGCCAGCAGCATTGAGCGGAATCAGCCCCAGCATTTT
CDR3: CASSIERNQPQHF
J: TRBJ1-5
V: TRBV7-8
D: -
size: -

DNA: TGTGCCAGCAGCTCCCAACGACAAAGGGGAGCTGAAGCTTTCTTT
CDR3: CASSSQRQRGAEAFF
J: TRBJ1-1
V: TRBV5-8
D: -
size: once

DNA: TGCGCCAGCAGCTTGGACAGCAACACCGGGGAGCTGTTTTTT
CDR3: CASSLDSNTGELFF
J: TRBJ2-2
V: TRBV5-1
D: -
size: -

DNA: TGTGCCAGCAGTTACTCGTGGGGGTATGAGCAGTTCTTC
CDR3: CASSYSWGYEQFF
J: TRBJ2-1
V: TRBV6-5
D: -
size: -

DNA: TGCGCCAGCAGCTTGGAAGGTTTGCCTCGGGATTCACCCCTCCACTTT
CDR3: CASSLEGLPRDSPLHF
J: TRBJ1-6
V: TRBV5-1
D: -
size: -

DNA: TGTGCCAGCAGTACCCGGACACCGAACACTGAAGCTTTCTTT
CDR3: CASSTRTPNTEAFF
J: TRBJ1-1
V: TRBV6-5
D: -
size: -

DNA: TGTGCCAGCAGGGTACAGGGCCACGCGGAGGCTTTCTTT
CDR3: CASRVQGHAEAFF
J: TRBJ1-1
V: TRBV3-1
D: -
size: -

DNA: TGCGCCAGCAGCCATCTCCTACAAAGGGGAGCCAAAAACATTCAGTACTTC
CDR3: CASSHLLQRGAKNIQYF
J: TRBJ2-4
V: TRBV4-1
D: -
size: -

DNA: TGCGCCAGCAGCTTGTTCCCCGGGCGGGGCTACACCTTC
CDR3: CASSLFPGRGYTF
J: TRBJ1-2
V: TRBV5-1
D: -
size: -

DNA: TGTGCCATTGTCACTGGAACTACTGGAAACACCATATATTTT
CDR3: CAIVTGTTGNTIYF
J: TRBJ1-3
V: TRBV2
D: -
size: once

DNA: TGTGCCAGCAGTCCCTCGACAGGGAAGTATGGTGGCTACACCTTC
CDR3: CASSPSTGKYGGYTF
J: TRBJ1-2
V: TRBV27
D: TRBD1
size: once

DNA: TGTGCCAGCAGGTTACAGGGGAATCAGCCCCAGCATTTT
CDR3: CASRLQGNQPQHF
J: TRBJ1-5
V: TRBV2
D: TRBD1
size: -

DNA: TGTGCCAGCAGCTTAGCGCTGGAAGGATATGGCTACACCTTC
CDR3: CASSLALEGYGYTF
J: TRBJ1-2
V: TRBV7-9
D: -
size: -

DNA: TGTGCCTGGTCTGGGACTAGGATTTACGGTGAGCAGTTCTTC
CDR3: CAWSGTRIYGEQFF
J: TRBJ2-1
V: TRBV30
D: TRBD2
size: -

DNA: TGCGCCAGCCCCCCGGGACAGTATACAAATATGAACACTGAAGCTTTCTTT
CDR3: CASPPGQYTNMNTEAFF
J: TRBJ1-1
V: TRBV5-1
D: TRBD1
size: -

DNA: TGTGCCAGCAGCTTATCGGACAGGCTATACTATGGCTACACCTTC
CDR3: CASSLSDRLYYGYTF
J: TRBJ1-2
V: TRBV7-2
D: TRBD1
size: -

DNA: TGTGCCAGCAGCTTCGGCAGGGGAGCTAACTATGGCTACACCTTC
CDR3: CASSFGRGANYGYTF
J: TRBJ1-2
V: TRBV7-9
D: -
size: -

DNA: TGTGCCAGCAGCGTAGGGGCTAGCGGGAGATCCTACAATGAGCAGTTCTTC
CDR3: CASSVGASGRSYNEQFF
J: TRBJ2-1
V: TRBV9
D: TRBD2
size: -